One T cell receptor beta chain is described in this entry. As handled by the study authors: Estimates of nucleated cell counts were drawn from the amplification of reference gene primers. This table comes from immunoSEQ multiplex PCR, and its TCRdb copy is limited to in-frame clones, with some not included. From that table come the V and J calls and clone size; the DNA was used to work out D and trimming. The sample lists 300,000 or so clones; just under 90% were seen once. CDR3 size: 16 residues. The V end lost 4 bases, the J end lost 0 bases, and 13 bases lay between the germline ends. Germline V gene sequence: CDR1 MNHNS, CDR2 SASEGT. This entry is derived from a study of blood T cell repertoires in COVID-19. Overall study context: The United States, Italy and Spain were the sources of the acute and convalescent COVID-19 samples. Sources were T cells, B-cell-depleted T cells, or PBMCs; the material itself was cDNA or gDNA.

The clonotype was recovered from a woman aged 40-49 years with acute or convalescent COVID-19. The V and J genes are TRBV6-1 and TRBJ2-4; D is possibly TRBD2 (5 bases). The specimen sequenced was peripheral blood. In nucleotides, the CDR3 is TGTGCCAGCAGTGCCTCGGGGAACTTAGCCAAAAACATTCAGTACTTC. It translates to CASSASGNLAKNIQYF.